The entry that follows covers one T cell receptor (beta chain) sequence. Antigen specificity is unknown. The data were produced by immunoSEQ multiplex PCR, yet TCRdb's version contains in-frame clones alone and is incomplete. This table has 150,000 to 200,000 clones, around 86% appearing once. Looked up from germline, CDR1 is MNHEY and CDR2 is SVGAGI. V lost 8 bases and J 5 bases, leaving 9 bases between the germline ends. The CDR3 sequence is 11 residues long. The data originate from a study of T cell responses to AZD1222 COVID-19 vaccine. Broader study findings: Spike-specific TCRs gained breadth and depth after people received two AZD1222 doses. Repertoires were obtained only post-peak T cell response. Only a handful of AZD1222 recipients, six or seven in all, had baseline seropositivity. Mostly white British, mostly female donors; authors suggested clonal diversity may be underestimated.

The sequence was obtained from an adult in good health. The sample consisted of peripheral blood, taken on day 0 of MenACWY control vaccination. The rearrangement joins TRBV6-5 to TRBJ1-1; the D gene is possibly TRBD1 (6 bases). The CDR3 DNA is TGTGCCAGCGGGAGGGGGACTGAAGCTTTCTTT. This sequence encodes CASGRGTEAFF.